The present entry profiles one TCR beta chain with its context. What it binds is not known. CDR1 and CDR2 from the germline V gene are SGHTS and YDEGEE. This CDR3 is built from 13 residues. V gave up 2 bases and J gave up 5 bases, with 11 bases separating them. Profiled with immunoSEQ multiplex PCR; TCRdb holds only in-frame clones, not every one. Here the sample spans around 180,000 clones, around 86% being singletons. These data originate in a study of T cell responses to AZD1222 COVID-19 vaccine. Overall study findings and caveats: White British donors predominated, females outnumbered males, and clonal diversity was possibly underestimated. Dominant CD4 TCR responses targeted spike regions 160-218 and 743-854. Among spike-specific TCRs, nearly half reportedly target unmutated variant regions. At study baseline, merely six AZD1222 recipients were seropositive.

This clonotype was sampled from an adult in good health. Material: peripheral blood, obtained on day 0 of MenACWY control vaccination. V usage is TRBV5-8 and J usage is TRBJ2-7; TRBD2 might be the D (7 bases). The CDR3 DNA sequence: TGTGCCAGCAGCTTCCAGGGGAGGGACGAGCAGTACTTC. Encoded protein: CASSFQGRDEQYF.